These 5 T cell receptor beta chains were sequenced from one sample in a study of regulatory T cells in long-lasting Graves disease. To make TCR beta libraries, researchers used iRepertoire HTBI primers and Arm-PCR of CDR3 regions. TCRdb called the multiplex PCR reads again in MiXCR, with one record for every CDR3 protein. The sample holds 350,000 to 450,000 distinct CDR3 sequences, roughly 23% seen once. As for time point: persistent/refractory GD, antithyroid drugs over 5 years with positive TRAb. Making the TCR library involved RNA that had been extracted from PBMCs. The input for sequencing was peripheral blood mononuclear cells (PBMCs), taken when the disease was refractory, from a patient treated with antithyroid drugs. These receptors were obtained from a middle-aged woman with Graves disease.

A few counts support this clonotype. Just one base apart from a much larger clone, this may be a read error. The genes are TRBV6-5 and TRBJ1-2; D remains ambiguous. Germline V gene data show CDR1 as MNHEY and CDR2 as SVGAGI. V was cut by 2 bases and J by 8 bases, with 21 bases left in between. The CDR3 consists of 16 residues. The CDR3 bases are TGTGCCAGCAGTTACCCAACTACCGCTGGGCGACGGGGCTACACCTTC. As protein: CASSYPTTAGRRGYTF.

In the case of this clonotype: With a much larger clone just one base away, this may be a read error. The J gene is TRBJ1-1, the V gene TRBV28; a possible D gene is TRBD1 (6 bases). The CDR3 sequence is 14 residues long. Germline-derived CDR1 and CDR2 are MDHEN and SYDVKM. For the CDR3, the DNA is TGTGCCAGCAGTGTTCGGGGGGCCGCCACTGAAGCTTCCTTT. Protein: CASSVRGAATEASF.

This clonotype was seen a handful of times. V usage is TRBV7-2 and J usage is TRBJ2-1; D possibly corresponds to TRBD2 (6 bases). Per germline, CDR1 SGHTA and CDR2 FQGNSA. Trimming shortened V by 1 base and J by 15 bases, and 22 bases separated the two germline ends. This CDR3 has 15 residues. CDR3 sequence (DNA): TGTGCCAGCAGCTTAGAAGGGACTTCAAACTCGGTTCCGTTCTTC. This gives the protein CASSLEGTSNSVPFF.

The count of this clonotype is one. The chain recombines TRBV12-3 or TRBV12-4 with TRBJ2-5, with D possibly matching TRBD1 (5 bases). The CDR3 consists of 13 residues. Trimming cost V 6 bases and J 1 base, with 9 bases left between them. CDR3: CASRPTVQETQYF. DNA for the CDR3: TGTGCCAGCAGACCGACAGTCCAAGAGACCCAGTACTTC.

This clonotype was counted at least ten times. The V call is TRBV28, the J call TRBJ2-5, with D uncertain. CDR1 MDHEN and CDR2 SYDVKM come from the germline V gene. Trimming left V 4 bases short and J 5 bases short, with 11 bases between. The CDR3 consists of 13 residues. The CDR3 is CASSSLNWETQYF. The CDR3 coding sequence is TGTGCCAGCAGTTCGCTTAACTGGGAGACCCAGTACTTC.